The 5 T cell receptor beta chains given below trace back to one sample, sequenced in a study of identical twins. Each CDR3 protein gets one entry after TCRdb re-called the 5' RACE reads with MiXCR. This table has 700,000 or so distinct CDR3 sequences, under 9% appearing once. These data also featured in a second study, about yellow fever vaccine responses in identical twins.

Sequenced material: PBMCs. These TCRs come from a woman younger than 30 in good health.

This clonotype was observed a few times. The V and J genes are TRBV15 and TRBJ2-5, with D maybe TRBD2 (5 bases). The CDR3 extends over 14 amino acids. The germline CDR1 and CDR2 sequences are LNHNV and YYDKDF (reference sequence). With 5 bases removed from V and 4 bases from J, the gap between germline ends came to 14 bases. The DNA for the CDR3 is TGTGCCACCAGCCATCTCCCGGGGAGAGAGACCCAGTACTTC. As protein: CATSHLPGRETQYF.

This clonotype was seen a few times. The J gene is TRBJ2-1, the V gene TRBV27; 12 bases are shared with TRBD2. The germline V gene has CDR1 MNHEY and CDR2 SMNVEV (reference sequence). The CDR3 covers 15 residues. Germline trimming cut 6 bases from V and 5 bases from J; bases unmatched to any gene: 5. The CDR3 protein is CASRPRLAGDNEQFF. CDR3 nucleotides: TGTGCCAGCAGACCCCGACTAGCGGGAGACAATGAGCAGTTCTTC.

This clonotype was observed a few times. The chain carries TRBV9 and TRBJ2-2, with TRBD2 matching 14 bases. There are 17 residues in the CDR3. The V and J ends lost 2 bases and 6 bases, in that order; junction bases with no gene match: 6. CDR1 is SGDLS and CDR2 is YYNGEE in the germline V gene. CDR3 nucleotide sequence: TGTGCCAGCAGCGTGGGACTAGCGGGAGAAACAGCCGGGGAGCTGTTTTTT. It yields the protein CASSVGLAGETAGELFF.

The chain carries TRBV5-1 and TRBJ2-3, with D unclear. Per the germline V gene, CDR1 is SGHRS and CDR2 is YFSETQ. Trimming shortened V by 4 bases and J by 4 bases, and 13 bases separated the two germline ends. The CDR3 has 14 residues. This chain's CDR3 is CASSPTNLADTQYF. The CDR3 DNA is TGCGCCAGCAGCCCTACCAATCTCGCAGATACGCAGTATTTT.

This clonotype was seen ten or more times. The CDR3 nucleotides read TGTGCCAGCAGTTATCAGGGATTGAATTCACCCCTCCACTTT. Residues: CASSYQGLNSPLHF. This chain uses TRBV12-3 or TRBV12-4 with TRBJ1-6, with a tentative D call TRBD1 (5 bases). The length of the CDR3 is 14 residues. V lost 4 bases and J 7 bases, leaving 11 bases between the germline ends.